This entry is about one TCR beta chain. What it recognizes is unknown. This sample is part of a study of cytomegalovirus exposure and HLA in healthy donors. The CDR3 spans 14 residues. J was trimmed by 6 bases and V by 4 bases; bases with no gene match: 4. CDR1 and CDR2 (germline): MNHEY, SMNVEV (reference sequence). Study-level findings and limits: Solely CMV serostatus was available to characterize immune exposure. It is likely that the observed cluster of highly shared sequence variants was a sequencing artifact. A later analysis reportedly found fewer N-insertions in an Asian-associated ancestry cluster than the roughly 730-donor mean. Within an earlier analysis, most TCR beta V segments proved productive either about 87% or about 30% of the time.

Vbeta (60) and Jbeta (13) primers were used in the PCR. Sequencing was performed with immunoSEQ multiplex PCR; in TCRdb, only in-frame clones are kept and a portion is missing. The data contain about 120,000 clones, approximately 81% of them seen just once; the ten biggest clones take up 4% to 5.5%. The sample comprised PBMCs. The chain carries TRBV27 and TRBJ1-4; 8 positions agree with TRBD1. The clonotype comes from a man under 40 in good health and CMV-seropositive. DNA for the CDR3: TGTGCCAGCAGTTCAGGGGGCGAGGATGAAAAACTGTTTTTT. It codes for CASSSGGEDEKLFF.